Given below is one T cell receptor beta chain in context. Its target is unknown. Here immunoSEQ multiplex PCR was the method, and the copy in TCRdb shows in-frame clones only, minus some. This table holds 140,000 or so clones, about 90% found once. The data were taken from a study of T cell responses to AZD1222 COVID-19 vaccine. CDR1 and CDR2 (germline): MDHEN, SYDVKM. The CDR3 has 16 amino acids. Trimming stripped 3 bases from V and 0 bases from J, with 12 bases between. Study-wide findings and caveats: The reported proportion of spike-specific TCRs targeting unmutated variant regions was nearly half.

The starting material was peripheral blood, obtained 28 days after the second dose of the MenACWY control vaccine. The rearrangement links TRBV28 to TRBJ1-5, with a tentative D call TRBD1 (5 bases). This TCR came from an adult who received the MenACWY meningococcal vaccine as a control. CDR3 DNA: TGTGCCAGCAGTTTGGTTTGGGACGCTAGCAATCAGCCCCAGCATTTT. Its protein product is CASSLVWDASNQPQHF. The full variable domain, rest sourced from reference TRBV28 and TRBJ1-5, is DVKVTQSSRYLVKRTGEKVFLECVQDMDHENMFWYRQDPGLGLRLIYFSYDVKMKEKGDIPEGYSVSREKKERFSLILESASTNQTSMYLCASSLVWDASNQPQHFGDGTRLSIL.